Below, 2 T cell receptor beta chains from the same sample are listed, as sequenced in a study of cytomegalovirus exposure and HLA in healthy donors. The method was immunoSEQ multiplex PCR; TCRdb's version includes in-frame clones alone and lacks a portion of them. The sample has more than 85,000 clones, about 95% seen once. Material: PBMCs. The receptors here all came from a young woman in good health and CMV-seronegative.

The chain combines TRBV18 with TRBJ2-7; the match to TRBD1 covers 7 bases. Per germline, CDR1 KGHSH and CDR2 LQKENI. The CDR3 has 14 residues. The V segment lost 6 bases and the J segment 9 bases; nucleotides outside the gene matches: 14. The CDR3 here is CASSPENRGRGQYF. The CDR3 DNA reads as TGTGCCAGCTCGCCAGAGAACAGGGGACGGGGGCAGTACTTC.

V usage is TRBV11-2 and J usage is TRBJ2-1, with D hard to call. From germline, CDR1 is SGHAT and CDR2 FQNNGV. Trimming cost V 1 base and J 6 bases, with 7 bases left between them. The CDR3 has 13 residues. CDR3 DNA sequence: TGTGCCAGCAGCTTAGCATTGAGCAATGAGCAGTTCTTC. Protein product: CASSLALSNEQFF.